This TCR beta chain is drawn from a study of blood T cell repertoires in COVID-19 (dated by TCRdb to about 2020). A note on the overall study: The collaborator samples originated in the United States, Italy and Spain and spanned the acute and convalescent phases of COVID-19. The material from the prospective study consisted of cDNA or gDNA derived from T cells, B-cell-depleted T cells, or PBMCs. Deeply sampled blood TCRbeta repertoires from subjects exposed to, actively infected with, or recovered from COVID-19 were included in the dataset. A freely available public database, intended as a resource for researchers studying the immune response to SARS-CoV-2, is where the repertoires were released. Samples were obtained from the ongoing ImmuneRACE study (first 160 participants) and from 1,000 to 1,500 subjects provided by 6 global collaborators. Nearly every sample came with metadata listing a de-identified subject ID, COVID-19 status, age in years and sex. HLA class I and class II types, where available, came from metadata supplied by the sample provider rather than from assay-based typing. What the authors observed across the whole study: The amount of clinical and demographic metadata varied by source and participant and was provided uncurated.

Of note for this clone: No cognate antigen has been identified for it. No base-level quality is on record; no much larger clone is a single base apart.

CDR1 and CDR2 are drawn from the germline V gene: SGHAT, FQNNGV. Measured from the cysteine to the phenylalanine, the CDR3 is 16 residues long. Of all the DNA, just the CDR3 is kept, 48 bases in frame from base 1. Trimming takes 5 bases from V and 4 bases from J, and the germline ends sit 20 bases apart. Samples from volunteer blood donors who had recovered from COVID-19 were contributed by a second Seattle source. The collaborating institutions used their own protocols to collect whole blood in K2EDTA tubes. For TCRbeta analysis, collaborators shipped samples as frozen whole blood, isolated PBMCs, or DNA extracted from either of those sample types. TCRbeta CDR3 regions were amplified from genomic DNA using the immunoSEQ Assay, a bias-controlled multiplex PCR. The paper's processing steps were these. The number of nucleated cells in each sample was estimated from the amplification of reference gene primers within the assay. To quantify the absolute abundance of each unique TCRbeta CDR3 rearrangement, sequence reads were collapsed and filtered. For each sample, productive Simpson clonality was calculated by taking the square root of Simpson's diversity index across productive rearrangements. TCRdb took over this immuneACCESS table, retaining in-frame rearrangements with V and J assigned. Such tables are incomplete; in checked studies, under half of the missing clones stem from an unresolved V gene, and the remainder is unexplained. V and J calls and clone size come straight from that table; D and trimming were deduced from the DNA. The sample contains over 110,000 clones, about 80% of them found a single time. The leading ten clones occupy 3.5% of the sample.

The sequence derives from a man between 65 and 85 years old who had recovered from COVID-19. Sequenced sample: peripheral blood. The chain employs TRBV11-2 and TRBJ1-1; there is no confident call for the D gene. The bases are TGTGCCAGCAGCGTTGACGTCGCCCTAGAGGTCACTGAAGCTTTCTTT. This is translated as CASSVDVALEVTEAFF. When the CDR3 is completed using the reference TRBV11-2 and TRBJ1-1 genes on either side, the full variable domain is EAGVAQSPRYKIIEKRQSVAFWCNPISGHATLYWYQQILGQGPKLLIQFQNNGVVDDSQLPKDRFSAERLKGVDSTLKIQPAKLEDSAVYLCASSVDVALEVTEAFFGQGTRLTVV.